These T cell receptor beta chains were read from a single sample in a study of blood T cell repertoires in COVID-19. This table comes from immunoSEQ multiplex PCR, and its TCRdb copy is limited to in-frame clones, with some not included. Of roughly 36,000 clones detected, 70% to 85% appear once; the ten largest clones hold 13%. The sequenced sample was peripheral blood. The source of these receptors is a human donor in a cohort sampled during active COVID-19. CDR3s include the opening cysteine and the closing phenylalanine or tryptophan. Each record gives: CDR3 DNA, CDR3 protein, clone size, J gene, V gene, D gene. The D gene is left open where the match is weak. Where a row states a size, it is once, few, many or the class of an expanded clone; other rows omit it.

DNA: TGCGCCAGCAGCGGGTTTTTGGCGGGGGAGACCCAGTACTTC
CDR3: CASSGFLAGETQYF
size: .
J: TRBJ2-5
V: TRBV5-1
D: .

DNA: TGCAGCGTTGAACAGGGGGCTGGAAACACCATATATTTT
CDR3: CSVEQGAGNTIYF
size: .
J: TRBJ1-3
V: TRBV29-1
D: TRBD1

DNA: TGTGCCAGCAGCGCCACAGGGTGGGGTAGCTCCTACGAGCAGTACTTC
CDR3: CASSATGWGSSYEQYF
size: .
J: TRBJ2-7
V: TRBV11-2
D: .

DNA: TGCGCCAGCAGCTTGGGGGGAGCTCCCTACAATGAGCAGTTCTTC
CDR3: CASSLGGAPYNEQFF
size: .
J: TRBJ2-1
V: TRBV5-1
D: .

DNA: TGTGCCAGCAGCCAAGCCCACACAGGGGGAAACACCATATATTTT
CDR3: CASSQAHTGGNTIYF
size: .
J: TRBJ1-3
V: TRBV14
D: .

DNA: TGTGCCAGCAGTTTGGCATTCGATCAGCCCCAGCATTTT
CDR3: CASSLAFDQPQHF
size: .
J: TRBJ1-5
V: TRBV27
D: .

DNA: TGTGCCAGCAGTGAACAGGACTATGGCTACACCTTC
CDR3: CASSEQDYGYTF
size: .
J: TRBJ1-2
V: TRBV6-1
D: .

DNA: TGCGCCAGCAGTTTGACACCCTTCGAGGGCTACACCTTC
CDR3: CASSLTPFEGYTF
size: .
J: TRBJ1-2
V: TRBV10-1
D: .

DNA: TGTGCCAGCAGCCGAAACACCCAGACCTACAATGAGCAGTTCTTC
CDR3: CASSRNTQTYNEQFF
size: .
J: TRBJ2-1
V: TRBV5-4
D: .

DNA: TGTGCCAGCAGTGGCCTTCTGGGCGGGGATACGCAGTATTTT
CDR3: CASSGLLGGDTQYF
size: .
J: TRBJ2-3
V: TRBV6-2/TRBV6-3
D: .

DNA: TGTGCCAGCCACCTCGGGGACAGGGTTTCAGATACGCAGTATTTT
CDR3: CASHLGDRVSDTQYF
size: .
J: TRBJ2-3
V: TRBV5-4
D: TRBD1

DNA: TGTGCCACCAGCAGAGGGGCGGGCGGCACAGATACGCAGTATTTT
CDR3: CATSRGAGGTDTQYF
size: .
J: TRBJ2-3
V: TRBV15
D: .

DNA: TGTGAAGCGGGACAGGGTCGATCACCCCTCCACTTT
CDR3: CEAGQGRSPLHF
size: .
J: TRBJ1-6
V: TRBV30
D: TRBD1

DNA: TGCGCCAGCAGCCAAGGGGTGGGCAGGGCGGTAGCGGGGGCATTCACAGATACGCAGTATTTT
CDR3: CASSQGVGRAVAGAFTDTQYF
size: few
J: TRBJ2-3
V: TRBV4-1
D: TRBD2

DNA: TGTGCCAGCAGTTCCCGTATTGAAAAACTGTTTTTT
CDR3: CASSSRIEKLFF
size: .
J: TRBJ1-4
V: TRBV28
D: .

DNA: TGTGCCAGCAGCTCTAATGTAGGGACAGGTCTCTACACCTTC
CDR3: CASSSNVGTGLYTF
size: .
J: TRBJ1-2
V: TRBV7-8
D: TRBD1

DNA: TGTGCCAGCCAAACAGGGGCGGGCACTGAAGCTTTCTTT
CDR3: CASQTGAGTEAFF
size: .
J: TRBJ1-1
V: TRBV6-6
D: TRBD1

DNA: TGTGCCAGTAGTAACAGGGTTAGGACTGAAGCTTTCTTT
CDR3: CASSNRVRTEAFF
size: once
J: TRBJ1-1
V: TRBV19
D: .

DNA: TGTGCCAGCAGCTACCCGGGGGTTACCGGGGAGCTGTTTTTT
CDR3: CASSYPGVTGELFF
size: .
J: TRBJ2-2
V: TRBV7-6
D: .

DNA: TGTGCCAGCTCACAAATGGGTGGGCAAGAGAACACTGAAGCTTTCTTT
CDR3: CASSQMGGQENTEAFF
size: .
J: TRBJ1-1
V: TRBV18
D: .

DNA: TGTGCCAGCAGCCAGCGACTAGCGGGGGGTTACAATGAGCAGTTCTTC
CDR3: CASSQRLAGGYNEQFF
size: .
J: TRBJ2-1
V: TRBV4-2
D: TRBD2

DNA: TGTGCCAGCAGCCAGGACTATAAAGAGCAGTTCTTC
CDR3: CASSQDYKEQFF
size: .
J: TRBJ2-1
V: TRBV3-1/TRBV3-2
D: .

DNA: TGTGCCAGCAGCTTCGGCCTCCAGGGATACGAGCAGTACTTC
CDR3: CASSFGLQGYEQYF
size: .
J: TRBJ2-7
V: TRBV7-8
D: .

DNA: TGCAGTGCTACGGGCTACACCTTC
CDR3: CSATGYTF
size: .
J: TRBJ1-2
V: TRBV20-1
D: .

DNA: TGCGCCAGCAGCTATGCCCCGGGACAGGGAGCGACCGGGGAGCTGTTTTTT
CDR3: CASSYAPGQGATGELFF
size: .
J: TRBJ2-2
V: TRBV5-1
D: TRBD1

DNA: TGTGCCATCAGTGAACCGTCGGGTTTGTTCGACTATGGCTACACCTTC
CDR3: CAISEPSGLFDYGYTF
size: .
J: TRBJ1-2
V: TRBV10-3
D: .

DNA: TGTGCCAGCAGCCCGGAGGTGGCAGGGAGGAGACAGCCCCAGCATTTT
CDR3: CASSPEVAGRRQPQHF
size: .
J: TRBJ1-5
V: TRBV21-1
D: .

DNA: TGTGCCAGTACCCTGGGGGCAGAGAATGAAAAACTGTTTTTT
CDR3: CASTLGAENEKLFF
size: .
J: TRBJ1-4
V: TRBV19
D: .

DNA: TGTGCCAGCAGCTTAAGGTCGGCGGGGGGCCCCAGCGGGGAGCTGTTTTTT
CDR3: CASSLRSAGGPSGELFF
size: .
J: TRBJ2-2
V: TRBV7-3
D: TRBD2

DNA: TGCGCCAGCAGTGAGACCGGGGGCCAAGAGACCCAGTACTTC
CDR3: CASSETGGQETQYF
size: .
J: TRBJ2-5
V: TRBV10-1
D: .

DNA: TGTGCCAGCAGTGTCGGGACAGGGGTCGGCTACACCTTC
CDR3: CASSVGTGVGYTF
size: .
J: TRBJ1-2
V: TRBV28
D: TRBD1

DNA: TGTGCCAGCAGCCAAGGGGCAGGATCCAACTATGGCTACACCTTC
CDR3: CASSQGAGSNYGYTF
size: .
J: TRBJ1-2
V: TRBV3-1/TRBV3-2
D: .

DNA: TGTGCCAGCAGCCAAAACAGGGTAAACACTGAAGCTTTCTTT
CDR3: CASSQNRVNTEAFF
size: .
J: TRBJ1-1
V: TRBV14
D: .

DNA: TGTGCCAGCAGTTTCTCGAACGAGGATAAGCAGTACTTC
CDR3: CASSFSNEDKQYF
size: .
J: TRBJ2-7
V: TRBV28
D: .

DNA: TGTGCCAGCAGTGATGCTCAGGGGGCGTACAATGAGCAGTTCTTC
CDR3: CASSDAQGAYNEQFF
size: .
J: TRBJ2-1
V: TRBV6-1
D: TRBD1

DNA: TGCGCCAGCAGTTTCGGGTTAGCGGGGGACTCTGGGGCCAACGTCCTGACTTTC
CDR3: CASSFGLAGDSGANVLTF
size: .
J: TRBJ2-6
V: TRBV10-2
D: TRBD2

DNA: TGTGCCAGCAGTTATGATCTAGCGGGGGGCCCAACCTACGAGCAGTACTTC
CDR3: CASSYDLAGGPTYEQYF
size: .
J: TRBJ2-7
V: TRBV6-2/TRBV6-3
D: TRBD2

DNA: TGCGCCAGCAGCTGGAAGGGACAGGGTACTGGCGAGCAGTACTTC
CDR3: CASSWKGQGTGEQYF
size: .
J: TRBJ2-7
V: TRBV5-1
D: TRBD1

DNA: TGTGCCAGCAGCTTCCTTCCCAGGGGGCAAGAGACCCAGTACTTC
CDR3: CASSFLPRGQETQYF
size: .
J: TRBJ2-5
V: TRBV7-9
D: TRBD1

DNA: TGTGCCAGCAGTTACCCCTCGGGAACACAAGAGACCCAGTACTTC
CDR3: CASSYPSGTQETQYF
size: .
J: TRBJ2-5
V: TRBV6-2/TRBV6-3
D: .

DNA: TGCGCCAGCAGCCTACCGGGACAGGGGAGCAATGAGCAGTTCTTC
CDR3: CASSLPGQGSNEQFF
size: .
J: TRBJ2-1
V: TRBV5-1
D: TRBD1

DNA: TGCGCCAGCAGTGAGTATGCGACTGACTACGAGCAGTACTTC
CDR3: CASSEYATDYEQYF
size: .
J: TRBJ2-7
V: TRBV10-2
D: .